One sample yielded the 17 T cell receptor beta chains listed below, sequenced in a study of shared clonotypes between healthy human individuals. Terminally differentiated effector memory CD45RA+ cells were left out of the naive CD8 fraction, which was CD45RO-negative and positively selected for CCR7. Method: immunoSEQ multiplex PCR; TCRdb's copy keeps in-frame clones and lacks some. The data contain about 1,800,000 clones, just under 95% of them singletons. Material: naive CD8+ T cells sorted from blood. These receptors were collected from a man younger than 35 in good health.

The genes are TRBV14 and TRBJ2-7, with D uncertain. CDR1 and CDR2 from the germline V gene are SGHDN and FVKESK. The CDR3 sequence is 14 residues long. V was cut by 3 bases and J by 4 bases, with 13 bases left in between. For the CDR3, the DNA is TGTGCCAGCAGCCACAAGCAAGACGGGTACGAGCAGTACTTC. It is translated as CASSHKQDGYEQYF.

V is TRBV9 and J is TRBJ2-7; no reliable D call. V shed 1 base and J shed 3 bases, with 8 bases lying between them. The germline V gene encodes CDR1 SGDLS and CDR2 YYNGEE. The CDR3 is made up of 13 amino acids. DNA for the CDR3: TGTGCCAGCAGCGTATCTAATGACTACGAGCAGTACTTC. Translating gives CASSVSNDYEQYF.

The chain carries TRBV6-5 and TRBJ2-1, with 12 bases aligning to TRBD2. J lost 7 bases, V lost 2 bases, and 3 bases had no gene match. The CDR3 is 15 residues long. The V gene's germline CDR1 is MNHEY and CDR2 SVGAGI. CDR3 nucleotide sequence: TGTGCCAGCAGTTACACCGGGACTAGCGGGAATGAGCAGTTCTTC. It codes for CASSYTGTSGNEQFF.

This chain joins TRBV2 and TRBJ2-7; D not resolved. V was trimmed by 1 base and J by 1 base, leaving 20 bases between them. The CDR3 is 18 residues long. CDR1 is SNHLY and CDR2 is FYNNEI in the germline V gene. CDR3 amino acids: CASSEDLLTEWFSYEQYF. The CDR3, as DNA: TGTGCCAGCAGTGAAGACCTCTTGACGGAATGGTTTTCCTACGAGCAGTACTTC.

About this clone: Other DNA sequences within the sample encode an identical CDR3. The V gene is TRBV30, the J gene TRBJ1-1; D gene unclear. CDR3 length: 13 amino acids. In germline, CDR1 is GTSNPN, CDR2 SVGIG (reference sequence). V lost 0 bases and J 2 bases, leaving 7 bases between the germline ends. CDR3 sequence reads: CAWSVHVNTEAFF. Here the CDR3 DNA reads TGTGCCTGGAGTGTACACGTCAACACTGAAGCTTTCTTT. Full variable domain (rest looked up from reference TRBV30 and TRBJ1-1): SQTIHQWPATLVQPVGSPLSLECTVEGTSNPNLYWYRQAAGRGLQLLFYSVGIGQISSEVPQNLSASRPQDRQFILSSKKLLLSDSGFYLCAWSVHVNTEAFFGQGTRLTVV.

V and J are TRBV7-6 and TRBJ1-2; perhaps TRBD1 as D (6 bases). This CDR3 spans 15 amino acids. Germline assignment: CDR1 SGHVS and CDR2 FNYEAQ. The V end lost 3 bases, the J end lost 4 bases, and 15 bases lay between the germline ends. The CDR3 protein is CASSLSGGTFYGYTF. CDR3 DNA sequence: TGTGCCAGCAGCTTGTCCGGGGGCACATTCTATGGCTACACCTTC.

This clone was recorded once. The chain carries TRBV29-1 and TRBJ1-5, with D unresolved. V was clipped by 4 bases and J by 1 base, with 8 bases between them. This CDR3 comprises 13 residues. Germline V lookup: CDR1 SQVTM, CDR2 ANQGSEA. The CDR3 loop is CSVVDASNQPQHF. In nucleotides, the CDR3 is TGCAGCGTTGTGGATGCGAGCAATCAGCCCCAGCATTTT. The entire variable domain, with the rest obtained from reference TRBV29-1 and TRBJ1-5, is as follows: SAVISQKPSRDICQRGTSLTIQCQVDSQVTMMFWYRQQPGQSLTLIATANQGSEATYESGFVIDKFPISRPNLTFSTLTVSNMSPEDSSIYLCSVVDASNQPQHFGDGTRLSIL.

On this clone itself: Within the sample, other DNA sequences also encode this same CDR3. The chain has TRBV4-3 and TRBJ2-7; D may be TRBD1 (5 bases). Germline V gives CDR1 LGHNA, CDR2 YSLEER. The CDR3 loop spans 14 amino acids. V was clipped by 0 bases and J by 3 bases, with 9 bases between them. This CDR3 is CASSQDRGDYEQYF. The DNA of the CDR3 is TGCGCCAGCAGCCAAGATAGGGGCGACTACGAGCAGTACTTC.

In its sample, this clone was seen a few times. The chain combines TRBV29-1 with TRBJ2-7; weak D call: TRBD2 (6 bases). This CDR3 spans 11 amino acids. Trimming cost V 7 bases and J 6 bases, with 13 bases left between them. CDR1 and CDR2 from the germline V gene are SQVTM and ANQGSEA. The CDR3 is CSATVGGEQYF. The DNA for the CDR3 is TGCAGCGCCACGGTGGGGGGCGAGCAGTACTTC.

For this clone: Sequence at one end of the junction differs from germline and may be a read error. J is TRBJ2-1 and V is TRBV7-7, with D possibly matching TRBD2 (6 bases). The CDR3 length is 15 residues. CDR1 is SSHAT and CDR2 is FNYEAQ in the germline V gene (reference sequence). For the CDR3, the DNA is TGTGCTAGCAGCTTAGGGGACGGGGGAGGCAATGAGCAGTTCTTC. It yields the protein CASSLGDGGGNEQFF.

This clone was detected only once. V and J are TRBV6-5 and TRBJ2-2; the D is unclear. CDR1 and CDR2 (germline): MNHEY, SVGAGI. V was shortened by 6 bases and J by 8 bases, with 10 bases between the two germline ends. The CDR3 sequence is 12 residues long. The CDR3 DNA follows: TGTGCCAGCAGGGGTCAGAGTGGGGAGCTGTTTTTT. Amino acids: CASRGQSGELFF.

The chain uses TRBV11-2 and TRBJ2-1; 8 bases line up with TRBD2. Germline-derived CDR1 and CDR2 are SGHAT and FQNNGV. CDR3 length: 16 amino acids. With 1 base clipped from V and 6 bases from J, the junction kept 8 bases outside the gene matches. The CDR3 loop reads CASSLVPGLGLNEQFF. In DNA, the CDR3 is TGTGCCAGCAGCTTAGTCCCGGGACTAGGTCTCAATGAGCAGTTCTTC.

This chain uses TRBV27 with TRBJ2-7, with D perhaps being TRBD1 or TRBD2 (6 bases each). Germline V lookup: CDR1 MNHEY, CDR2 SMNVEV (reference sequence). This CDR3 spans 14 amino acids. The germline V and J ends were trimmed by 5 bases and 5 bases, with 16 bases remaining between them. The CDR3 protein is CASSPTGGHDEQYF. The CDR3 coding sequence is TGTGCCAGCAGTCCTACCGGGGGACACGACGAGCAGTACTTC.

This chain joins TRBV19 and TRBJ2-3; D remains ambiguous. Germline assignment: CDR1 LNHDA and CDR2 SQIVND (reference sequence). This CDR3 has 16 residues. V lost 4 bases and J lost 2, with 16 bases in between. The CDR3 is CASSNLAGYNTDTQYF. The CDR3 nucleotides read TGTGCCAGTAGTAATTTGGCCGGCTACAACACAGATACGCAGTATTTT.

Points on this clone: The same CDR3 arises from other DNA sequences in this sample as well. The J gene is TRBJ1-5, the V gene TRBV27; D may be TRBD1 (6 bases). The CDR3 consists of 14 residues. Germline CDR1 is MNHEY and CDR2 is SMNVEV (reference sequence). V lost 8 bases and J lost 4, with 15 bases in between. In DNA form, the CDR3 reads TGTGCCAGCTCTCCCGGGACACCGAATCAGCCCCAGCATTTT. This gives the protein CASSPGTPNQPQHF.

The rearrangement joins TRBV5-6 to TRBJ2-1; D is perhaps TRBD2 (6 bases). This CDR3 contains 12 residues. CDR1 SGHDT and CDR2 YYEEEE come from the germline V gene. V lost 3 bases and J 14 bases, leaving 15 bases between the germline ends. CDR3 DNA: TGTGCCAGCAGCTGGGGGACTGGGCGGGAGTTCTTC. Its translation: CASSWGTGREFF.

This chain links TRBV28 with TRBJ1-1; a possible D gene is TRBD1 (6 bases). Trimming removed 3 bases from V and 4 bases from J, with 9 bases in between. The CDR3 sequence is 13 residues long. Germline CDR1 and CDR2: MDHEN and SYDVKM. CDR3 loop: CASSLSTGTEAFF. CDR3 nucleotides: TGTGCCAGCAGTTTGTCGACAGGCACTGAAGCTTTCTTT.